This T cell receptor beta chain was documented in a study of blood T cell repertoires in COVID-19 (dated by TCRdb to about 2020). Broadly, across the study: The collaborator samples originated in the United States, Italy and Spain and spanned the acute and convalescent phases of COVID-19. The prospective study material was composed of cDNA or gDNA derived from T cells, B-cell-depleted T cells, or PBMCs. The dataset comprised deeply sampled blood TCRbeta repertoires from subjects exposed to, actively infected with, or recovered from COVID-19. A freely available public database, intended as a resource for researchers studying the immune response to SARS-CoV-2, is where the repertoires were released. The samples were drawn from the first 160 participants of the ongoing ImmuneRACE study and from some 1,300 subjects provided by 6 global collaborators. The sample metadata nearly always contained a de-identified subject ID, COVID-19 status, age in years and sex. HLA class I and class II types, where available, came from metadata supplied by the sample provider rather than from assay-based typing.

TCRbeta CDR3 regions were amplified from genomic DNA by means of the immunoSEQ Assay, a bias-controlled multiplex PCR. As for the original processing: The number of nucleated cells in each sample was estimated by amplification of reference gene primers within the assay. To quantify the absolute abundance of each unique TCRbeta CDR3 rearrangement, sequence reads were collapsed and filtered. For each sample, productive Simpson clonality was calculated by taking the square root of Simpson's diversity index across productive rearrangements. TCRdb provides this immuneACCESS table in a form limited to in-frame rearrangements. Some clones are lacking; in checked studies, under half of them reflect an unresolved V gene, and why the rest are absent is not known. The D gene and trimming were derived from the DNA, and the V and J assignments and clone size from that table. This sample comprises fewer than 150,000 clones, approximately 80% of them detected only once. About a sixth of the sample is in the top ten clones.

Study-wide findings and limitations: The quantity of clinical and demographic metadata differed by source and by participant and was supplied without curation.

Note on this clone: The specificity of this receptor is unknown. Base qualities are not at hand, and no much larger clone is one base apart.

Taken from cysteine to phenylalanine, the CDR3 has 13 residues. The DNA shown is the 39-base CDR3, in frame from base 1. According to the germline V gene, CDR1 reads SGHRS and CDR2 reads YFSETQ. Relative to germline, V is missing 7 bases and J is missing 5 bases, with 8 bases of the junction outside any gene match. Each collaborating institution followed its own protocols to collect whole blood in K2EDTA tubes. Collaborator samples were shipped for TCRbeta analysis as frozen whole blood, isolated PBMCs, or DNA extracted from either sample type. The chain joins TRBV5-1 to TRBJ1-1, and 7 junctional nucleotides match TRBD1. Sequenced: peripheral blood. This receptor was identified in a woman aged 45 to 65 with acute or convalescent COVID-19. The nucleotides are TGCGCCAGCCAAGGGGGCGTAGGGACTGAAGCTTTCTTT. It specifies CASQGGVGTEAFF.